The rows below give T cell receptor beta chains drawn from one sample of a study of T cells after yellow fever vaccination. MiXCR was run by TCRdb on the 5' RACE reads, yielding one entry per CDR3 protein. The sample comprises hundreds of thousands of distinct CDR3 sequences, approximately 3.9% of which are singletons, and around 22% rests with the top ten. The input for sequencing was PBMCs, taken on the day of the yellow fever booster vaccination. These receptors all stem from a man younger than 30 who received the YFV17D yellow fever vaccine. The CDR3 runs from the conserved cysteine through the conserved F or W. Each record gives: J gene, V gene, CDR3 protein.

J: TRBJ2-5
V: TRBV5-1
CDR3: CASSRGQGGHYQETQYF

J: TRBJ2-3
V: TRBV14
CDR3: CASSQRLAGADTQYF

J: TRBJ1-2
V: TRBV7-2
CDR3: CASSPDPGYGYTF

J: TRBJ2-7
V: TRBV12-3/TRBV12-4
CDR3: CASSLSGNRYEQYF

J: TRBJ2-3
V: TRBV6-5
CDR3: CASSYRGTGQGDTQYF

J: TRBJ1-5
V: TRBV12-3/TRBV12-4
CDR3: CASSLGLTAPQHF

J: TRBJ2-6
V: TRBV4-3
CDR3: CASSQPQEGGSGANVLTF

J: TRBJ2-1
V: TRBV4-2
CDR3: CASSQDPGEQFF

J: TRBJ2-3
V: TRBV7-7
CDR3: CASSPRAGLAGDTQYF

J: TRBJ1-2
V: TRBV7-9
CDR3: CASSLEAGIYGYTF

J: TRBJ2-3
V: TRBV27
CDR3: CASSSRPTDTQYF

J: TRBJ2-2
V: TRBV5-4
CDR3: CASSSAVGFTGELFF

J: TRBJ2-5
V: TRBV5-1
CDR3: CASSPQGAMETQYF

J: TRBJ1-4
V: TRBV12-3/TRBV12-4
CDR3: CASSLSAVVGEKLFF

J: TRBJ2-7
V: TRBV4-1
CDR3: CASSQVAGSSYEQYF

J: TRBJ1-2
V: TRBV20-1
CDR3: CSARGDRLNGYTF

J: TRBJ1-2
V: TRBV20-1
CDR3: CSATTGGTYYGYTF

J: TRBJ2-3
V: TRBV7-9
CDR3: CASSIGTGGRDTQYF

J: TRBJ2-1
V: TRBV9
CDR3: CASSVDRANYNEQFF

J: TRBJ2-1
V: TRBV7-9
CDR3: CASSFSNRYNEQFF

J: TRBJ2-3
V: TRBV5-1
CDR3: CASSSLRDRTTDTQYF

J: TRBJ2-1
V: TRBV7-9
CDR3: CASSYTGTGPFF

J: TRBJ1-1
V: TRBV5-6
CDR3: CASSLDLTEAFF

J: TRBJ1-5
V: TRBV28
CDR3: CASTPASLNQPQHF

J: TRBJ1-2
V: TRBV12-3/TRBV12-4
CDR3: CASSFSPPGTF

J: TRBJ2-7
V: TRBV5-1
CDR3: CASSWGQGGYEQYF

J: TRBJ2-1
V: TRBV5-6
CDR3: CASSFRQDFYNEQFF

J: TRBJ2-2
V: TRBV5-1
CDR3: CASSLATRTGELFF

J: TRBJ2-4
V: TRBV6-4
CDR3: CASSERGGGTKNIQYF

J: TRBJ2-3
V: TRBV11-2
CDR3: CASSRLGLAENTQYF

J: TRBJ2-5
V: TRBV12-3/TRBV12-4
CDR3: CASSLVYGQGEETQYF

J: TRBJ1-2
V: TRBV12-3/TRBV12-4
CDR3: CASTWGGSGYTF

J: TRBJ2-5
V: TRBV7-2
CDR3: CASSLTQGEETQYF

J: TRBJ1-2
V: TRBV2
CDR3: CASRDRLYGYTF

J: TRBJ2-1
V: TRBV20-1
CDR3: CSARDPAGGRYNEQFF

J: TRBJ2-5
V: TRBV5-6
CDR3: CASSLGSPGTWHF

J: TRBJ1-4
V: TRBV12-3/TRBV12-4
CDR3: CASSPWGQGDEKLFF

J: TRBJ2-3
V: TRBV20-1
CDR3: CSASHRGPETDTQYF

J: TRBJ1-2
V: TRBV7-2
CDR3: CASSPGGTGRDYGYTF

J: TRBJ1-5
V: TRBV19
CDR3: CASSFRQEGQPQHF

J: TRBJ1-1
V: TRBV19
CDR3: CASKENTEAFF

J: TRBJ1-3
V: TRBV5-1
CDR3: CASSFPEGNTIYF

J: TRBJ2-3
V: TRBV6-1
CDR3: CAGEGRGGRDTQYF

J: TRBJ2-7
V: TRBV7-2
CDR3: CASSLNGLGSGEQYF

J: TRBJ2-7
V: TRBV20-1
CDR3: CSASLGQGRNEQYF

J: TRBJ2-5
V: TRBV10-2
CDR3: CASSGGTVGKTQYF

J: TRBJ1-1
V: TRBV19
CDR3: CASAWTGNTEAFF

J: TRBJ2-2
V: TRBV4-3
CDR3: CASSTGLAYTGELFF

J: TRBJ2-1
V: TRBV7-9
CDR3: CASSPERSEQFF

J: TRBJ1-1
V: TRBV7-9
CDR3: CASSLVRDTEAFF

J: TRBJ2-3
V: TRBV20-1
CDR3: CSARPPREGTDTQYF

J: TRBJ1-1
V: TRBV5-1
CDR3: CASSLVGGDTEAFF

J: TRBJ1-5
V: TRBV15
CDR3: CATSTSHGNQPQHF

J: TRBJ2-5
V: TRBV6-6
CDR3: CASRIGIQETQYF

J: TRBJ2-2
V: TRBV6-5
CDR3: CASSPDRPYTGELFF

J: TRBJ1-2
V: TRBV5-1
CDR3: CASSLLESMSGYTF

J: TRBJ1-6
V: TRBV15
CDR3: CATSRDRVYNSPLHF

J: TRBJ1-6
V: TRBV7-2
CDR3: CASSLEGNNSPLHF